This T cell receptor beta chain was observed in a study of cytomegalovirus exposure and HLA in healthy donors. It was with 60 Vbeta and 13 Jbeta primers that the PCR ran. The protocol was immunoSEQ multiplex PCR, while the TCRdb copy is restricted to in-frame clones and leaves out a portion. The sample totals some 120,000 clones. The CDR3 contains 17 residues. Germline CDR1 is MDHEN and CDR2 is SYDVKM. Losses at the gene ends were 2 bases for V and 7 bases for J; bases not matched to a gene: 11. V is TRBV28 and J is TRBJ1-6; the match to TRBD1 covers 7 bases. This TCR was sampled from a man aged 25-45 years in good health and CMV-seronegative. Sequenced material: PBMCs. This CDR3 reads CASSLPITGDINSPLHF. For the CDR3, the DNA is TGTGCCAGCAGTTTACCGATTACAGGGGACATCAATTCACCCCTCCACTTT. The whole variable domain, remainder taken from reference TRBV28 and TRBJ1-6, is DVKVTQSSRYLVKRTGEKVFLECVQDMDHENMFWYRQDPGLGLRLIYFSYDVKMKEKGDIPEGYSVSREKKERFSLILESASTNQTSMYLCASSLPITGDINSPLHFGNGTRLTVT.